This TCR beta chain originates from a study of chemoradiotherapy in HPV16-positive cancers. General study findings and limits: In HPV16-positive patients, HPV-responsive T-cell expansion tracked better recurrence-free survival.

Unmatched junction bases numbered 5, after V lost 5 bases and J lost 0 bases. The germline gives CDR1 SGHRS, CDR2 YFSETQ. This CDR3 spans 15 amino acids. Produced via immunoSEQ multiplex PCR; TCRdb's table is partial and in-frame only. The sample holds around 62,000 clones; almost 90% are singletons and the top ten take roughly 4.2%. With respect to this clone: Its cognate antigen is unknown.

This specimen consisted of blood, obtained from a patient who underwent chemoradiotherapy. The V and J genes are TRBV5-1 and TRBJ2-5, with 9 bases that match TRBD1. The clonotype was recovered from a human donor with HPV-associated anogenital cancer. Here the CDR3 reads CASRLGTGNQETQYF. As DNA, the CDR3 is TGCGCCAGCAGACTAGGGACAGGGAACCAAGAGACCCAGTACTTC.